This TCR beta chain was captured by sequencing in a study of glioma-infiltrating T cells after dendritic cell vaccination. General study points: Higher TCR clonality did not directly relate to longer survival.

This CDR3 has 15 amino acids. From germline, CDR1 is SGHRS and CDR2 YFSETQ. V shed 2 bases and J shed 3 bases, with 14 bases lying between them. Described time point: after dendritic cell vaccination, including at tumor progression/relapse. Clones were read by immunoSEQ multiplex PCR, and TCRdb kept only the in-frame ones, dropping some. The sample yields 100,000 or so clones, 80% seen once. As regards this clone: Its target is not known.

Sample: blood, taken after dendritic cell vaccination. V is TRBV5-1 and J is TRBJ1-1; tentatively, D is TRBD1 (5 bases). The receptor's source is a human donor with glioblastoma. CDR3 loop: CASSLNWGWDTEAFF. The CDR3 DNA sequence: TGCGCCAGCAGCTTAAACTGGGGCTGGGACACTGAAGCTTTCTTT. Together with reference TRBV5-1 and TRBJ1-1, the CDR3 gives the full variable domain: KAGVTQTPRYLIKTRGQQVTLSCSPISGHRSVSWYQQTPGQGLQFLFEYFSETQRNKGNFPGRFSGRQFSNSRSEMNVSTLELGDSALYLCASSLNWGWDTEAFFGQGTRLTVV.